This record covers a single T cell receptor (beta chain). Its antigen is undetermined. The repertoire was sequenced with immunoSEQ multiplex PCR; TCRdb's copy has only in-frame clones and lacks some. Of 160,000 or so clones listed, approximately 90% are singletons. These data come from a study of T cell responses to AZD1222 COVID-19 vaccine. Study outcomes and limitations: Females outnumbered males among donors, who were mostly white British; clonal diversity was possibly underestimated. Sampling captured repertoires only after the peak T cell response.

Sequences were derived from peripheral blood, sampled 28 days after the second AZD1222 dose. The clonotype originates from an adult who received the AZD1222 COVID-19 vaccine.

The CDR3 bases are TGCAGTGCCCAAAAGGACTACACCATATATTTT. It specifies CSAQKDYTIYF. V usage is TRBV20-1 and J usage is TRBJ1-3; D gene ambiguous. The V end lost 6 bases, the J end lost 8 bases, and 11 bases lay between the germline ends. Germline assignment: CDR1 DFQATT and CDR2 SNEGSKA (reference sequence). CDR3 size: 11 residues.